This passage covers 12 T cell receptor beta chains from one sample sequenced in a study of T-cell memory formation after mild COVID-19. One entry per CDR3 protein results from TCRdb running MiXCR on the 5' RACE reads. Among approximately 400,000 distinct CDR3 sequences, 20% to 25% were seen once, and the ten largest hold 8.8%. The source material was PBMCs or a T cell subset sorted from them (not recorded which). These receptor sequences come from an adult woman who had mild COVID-19 (a few samples of this study predate the infection). Cell type and time point are not known.

J is TRBJ2-6 and V is TRBV24-1; D call uncertain. Germline CDR1 reads KGHDR; CDR2 reads SFDVKD. There are 18 residues in the CDR3. The ends were cut back, 3 bases at V and 0 bases at J, with 14 bases in the middle. This CDR3 reads CATSDPTPDGSGANVLTF. In nucleotides, the CDR3 is TGTGCCACCAGTGATCCAACACCGGACGGCTCTGGGGCCAACGTCCTGACTTTC.

This chain uses TRBV24-1 with TRBJ2-5; D is possibly TRBD1 or TRBD2 (5 bases each). The CDR3 has 14 amino acids. V was pared by 4 bases and J by 0 bases, with 8 bases between. Per the germline V gene, CDR1 is KGHDR and CDR2 is SFDVKD. CDR3: CATSEGPNQETQYF. CDR3 nucleotides: TGTGCCACCAGTGAGGGACCTAACCAAGAGACCCAGTACTTC.

This clonotype was recorded a few times. The chain employs TRBV12-3 or TRBV12-4 and TRBJ2-1, with D possibly being TRBD1 or TRBD2 (5 bases each). This CDR3 is built from 15 residues. V lost 6 bases and J 7 bases, leaving 19 bases between the germline ends. CDR3 DNA sequence: TGTGCCAGCAGCCTCCGGGACCGACCAGGGAATGAGCAGTTCTTC. It translates to CASSLRDRPGNEQFF.

This clonotype was counted only a few times. The rearrangement joins TRBV7-9 to TRBJ1-5; D call uncertain. The CDR3 is 13 amino acids. V lost 8 bases to trimming and J lost 0 bases, with 8 bases between them. Germline V gives CDR1 SEHNR, CDR2 FQNEAQ (reference sequence). The DNA of the CDR3 is TGTGCCAGCGGAACATCTAGCAATCAGCCCCAGCATTTT. This gives the protein CASGTSSNQPQHF.

The V and J genes are TRBV7-2 and TRBJ1-5; D gene ambiguous. This CDR3 contains 12 residues. V was shortened by 4 bases and J by 7 bases, with 8 bases between the two germline ends. Germline V CDR1 and CDR2: SGHTA, FQGNSA. CDR3 DNA: TGTGCCAGCAGCTCCTACACCCAGCCCCAGCATTTT. Its protein product is CASSSYTQPQHF. The complete variable domain, with remaining parts taken from reference TRBV7-2 and TRBJ1-5, reads GAGVSQSPSNKVTEKGKDVELRCDPISGHTALYWYRQSLGQGLEFLIYFQGNSAPDKSGLPSDRFSAERTGGSVSTLTIQRTQQEDSAVYLCASSSYTQPQHFGDGTRLSIL.

This clonotype has only a few counts. The V and J genes are TRBV7-8 and TRBJ2-2, with a possible D match to TRBD1 (6 bases). This CDR3 contains 15 residues. Germline V gene sequence: CDR1 SGHVS, CDR2 FQNEAQ. Trimming removed 6 bases from V and 3 bases from J, with 14 bases in between. DNA of the CDR3: TGTGCCAGCAGTTATAACAGGGTAGACACCGGGGAGCTGTTTTTT. It is translated as CASSYNRVDTGELFF.

This rearrangement joins TRBV12-3 or TRBV12-4 to TRBJ1-2, with a possible D match to TRBD1 (6 bases). There are 15 residues in the CDR3. V was cut by 5 bases and J by 7 bases, with 20 bases left in between. The CDR3 DNA reads TGTGCCAGCAGTCTTTCTGTAGGGGGGATTTCTGGCTACACCTTC. Amino acids: CASSLSVGGISGYTF.

This clonotype was seen a handful of times. V gene TRBV10-3 combines with J gene TRBJ1-2, with 8 nucleotides matching TRBD1. V lost 2 bases and J lost 5; bases outside the gene matches: 7. The CDR3 consists of 15 residues. Germline values: CDR1 ENHRY, CDR2 SYGVKD. Written as DNA, the CDR3 is TGTGCCATCAGTGAGCGTCACAGGGGGGATTATGGCTACACCTTC. Encoded protein: CAISERHRGDYGYTF.

This clonotype was detected only a few times. V and J are TRBV4-1 and TRBJ1-5; TRBD1 matches at 9 bases. In germline, CDR1 is MGHRA, CDR2 YSYEKL. CDR3 length: 19 residues. J gave up 0 bases and V 4 bases, and 13 bases lay outside the gene matches. The DNA of the CDR3 is TGCGCCAGCAGCCCCGGACAGGGGCGCAAGGGGCATAGCAATCAGCCCCAGCATTTT. This gives the protein CASSPGQGRKGHSNQPQHF.

The V call is TRBV18, the J call TRBJ2-1; TRBD1 or TRBD2 may be the D gene (5 bases each). With 2 bases removed from V and 0 bases from J, the gap between germline ends came to 14 bases. Per the germline V gene, CDR1 is KGHSH and CDR2 is LQKENI. This CDR3 has 17 residues. CDR3: CASSPERGASSYNEQFF. In nucleotides, the CDR3 is TGTGCCAGCTCACCAGAACGAGGGGCAAGCTCCTACAATGAGCAGTTCTTC.

The chain couples TRBV5-1 to TRBJ2-7; perhaps D is TRBD1 or TRBD2 (5 bases each). V lost 5 bases, J lost 6 bases, and 9 bases lay in between. Germline values: CDR1 SGHRS, CDR2 YFSETQ. The length of the CDR3 is 11 residues. The DNA of the CDR3 is TGCGCCAGCAGTGAGGGGTCCGAGCAGTACTTC. As protein: CASSEGSEQYF.

The V call is TRBV25-1, the J call TRBJ1-4; 9 positions match TRBD1. Per germline, CDR1 MGHDK and CDR2 SYGVNS. The V gene end was trimmed by 5 bases and the J gene end by 7 bases; junction bases not matched to a gene: 8. The CDR3 is made up of 15 amino acids. CDR3 loop: CASSSSQGAGEKLFF. CDR3 sequence (DNA): TGTGCCAGCAGTTCCTCACAGGGGGCTGGTGAAAAACTGTTTTTT.